A selection of T cell receptor beta chains follows, all from one sample in a study of CD8 T cells in ankylosing spondylitis. TCRdb reprocessed the 5' RACE reads via MiXCR and lists one record per CDR3 protein. The sample records fewer than 550,000 distinct CDR3 sequences, about 5% being singletons. The material sequenced was blood, either unsorted or a sorted T cell fraction (not recorded which). These receptors all stem from a male donor with ankylosing spondylitis. Both conserved end residues are part of each CDR3. Each record gives: clone size, V gene, D gene, J gene, CDR3 protein, CDR3 DNA. D genes are given only for firm matches. The size of a clone is reported for some rows only, either as once, few or many, or as a class for expanded clones.

size: -
V: TRBV6-1
D: TRBD1
J: TRBJ2-7
CDR3: CASSQGQGPPAEQYF
DNA: TGTGCCAGCAGTCAAGGACAGGGGCCCCCCGCCGAGCAGTACTTC

size: many
V: TRBV29-1
D: TRBD2
J: TRBJ2-1
CDR3: CSVLRLTSGEYNEQFF
DNA: TGCAGCGTTCTACGCCTGACTAGCGGGGAGTACAATGAGCAGTTCTTC

size: many
V: TRBV27
D: -
J: TRBJ2-1
CDR3: CASSLPGPRTGRSYNEQFF
DNA: TGTGCCAGCAGTCTCCCGGGGCCCAGAACCGGCCGCTCCTACAATGAGCAGTTCTTC

size: few
V: TRBV28
D: -
J: TRBJ2-7
CDR3: CASSPNWRSYEQYF
DNA: TGTGCCAGCAGTCCCAATTGGCGATCCTACGAGCAGTACTTC

size: many
V: TRBV5-1
D: TRBD2
J: TRBJ2-3
CDR3: CASSNGLVSTDTQYF
DNA: TGCGCCAGCAGCAACGGACTAGTTAGCACAGATACGCAGTATTTT

size: many
V: TRBV6-1
D: TRBD1
J: TRBJ1-5
CDR3: CASRPDRGLFQPQHF
DNA: TGTGCCAGCAGACCCGACAGGGGGCTTTTTCAGCCCCAGCATTTT

size: once
V: TRBV4-2
D: -
J: TRBJ1-4
CDR3: CASSQRQGIDEELFF
DNA: TGTGCCAGCAGCCAAAGGCAAGGGATAGATGAAGAACTGTTTTTT

size: many
V: TRBV20-1
D: -
J: TRBJ2-1
CDR3: CSASLGHYNEQFF
DNA: TGCAGTGCTAGTCTGGGGCATTACAATGAGCAGTTCTTC

size: many
V: TRBV12-3/TRBV12-4
D: -
J: TRBJ1-5
CDR3: CASRAQGSPQHF
DNA: TGTGCCAGCAGGGCCCAGGGTTCGCCCCAGCATTTT

size: -
V: TRBV4-3
D: -
J: TRBJ2-6
CDR3: CASSQAIRPGANVLTF
DNA: TGCGCCAGCAGCCAAGCGATCCGACCTGGGGCCAACGTCCTGACTTTC

size: few
V: TRBV12-5
D: -
J: TRBJ2-7
CDR3: CASGLGGGPPYEQYF
DNA: TGTGCTAGTGGTCTAGGTGGAGGGCCTCCCTACGAGCAGTACTTC

size: many
V: TRBV5-5
D: TRBD2
J: TRBJ2-1
CDR3: CASIGLAGGEQFF
DNA: TGTGCCAGCATTGGACTAGCGGGAGGTGAGCAGTTCTTC

size: few
V: TRBV7-3
D: TRBD2
J: TRBJ2-3
CDR3: CASSSNRRGGSDTQYF
DNA: TGTGCCAGCAGCTCAAACCGCCGGGGGGGCTCAGATACGCAGTATTTT

size: few
V: TRBV5-4
D: TRBD2
J: TRBJ2-7
CDR3: CARSPGLAGDYEQYF
DNA: TGTGCCAGGAGCCCTGGACTAGCGGGAGACTACGAGCAGTACTTC

size: many
V: TRBV12-3/TRBV12-4
D: -
J: TRBJ2-3
CDR3: CASSLLRGDTQYF
DNA: TGTGCCAGCAGTTTACTACGGGGGGATACGCAGTATTTT

size: many
V: TRBV24-1
D: -
J: TRBJ2-3
CDR3: CATSDPPTDTQYF
DNA: TGTGCCACCAGTGATCCCCCGACAGATACGCAGTATTTT

size: few
V: TRBV4-2
D: -
J: TRBJ2-3
CDR3: CASSPRPSADTQYF
DNA: TGTGCCAGCAGCCCTCGACCCAGCGCAGATACGCAGTATTTT

size: many
V: TRBV13
D: TRBD1
J: TRBJ2-7
CDR3: CASGTGGFYEQYF
DNA: TGTGCCAGCGGGACAGGGGGTTTCTACGAGCAGTACTTC

size: -
V: TRBV27
D: TRBD1
J: TRBJ2-5
CDR3: CASWPHYSLVTGGETQYF
DNA: TGTGCCAGCTGGCCTCATTACTCCTTAGTGACAGGGGGTGAGACCCAGTACTTC

size: many
V: TRBV5-1
D: TRBD2
J: TRBJ2-7
CDR3: CASSLGASGGPEQYF
DNA: TGCGCCAGCAGCTTGGGCGCTAGCGGGGGTCCTGAGCAGTACTTC

size: many
V: TRBV20-1
D: TRBD2
J: TRBJ2-1
CDR3: CSAFPPSGGAGEFF
DNA: TGCAGTGCTTTCCCCCCAAGCGGGGGGGCCGGAGAGTTCTTC

size: many
V: TRBV28
D: TRBD1
J: TRBJ2-3
CDR3: CASSVIGQGADTQYF
DNA: TGTGCCAGCAGTGTAATCGGACAGGGCGCAGATACGCAGTATTTT

size: many
V: TRBV4-2
D: -
J: TRBJ2-5
CDR3: CASSQDPAGETQYF
DNA: TGTGCCAGCAGCCAAGATCCAGCAGGGGAGACCCAGTACTTC

size: many
V: TRBV4-3
D: -
J: TRBJ1-3
CDR3: CASSQESGVGNTIYF
DNA: TGCGCCAGCAGCCAAGAATCGGGGGTAGGAAACACCATATATTTT

size: many
V: TRBV7-2
D: TRBD1
J: TRBJ1-2
CDR3: CASSPPGWGQGVGGYTF
DNA: TGTGCCAGCAGCCCCCCCGGGTGGGGACAGGGAGTAGGAGGCTACACCTTC

size: many
V: TRBV6-5
D: -
J: TRBJ2-7
CDR3: CASSRPDEQYF
DNA: TGTGCCAGCAGTCGTCCGGACGAGCAGTACTTC

size: many
V: TRBV29-1
D: TRBD2
J: TRBJ2-1
CDR3: CSVPGLAGRYNEQFF
DNA: TGCAGCGTCCCCGGACTAGCGGGGAGATACAATGAGCAGTTCTTC

size: many
V: TRBV20-1
D: -
J: TRBJ1-1
CDR3: CSARPPGANTEAFF
DNA: TGCAGTGCTAGGCCGCCAGGGGCGAACACTGAAGCTTTCTTT

size: many
V: TRBV9
D: TRBD1
J: TRBJ2-7
CDR3: CASSVTGAPYEQYF
DNA: TGTGCCAGCAGCGTAACAGGGGCCCCCTACGAGCAGTACTTC

size: many
V: TRBV6-5
D: -
J: TRBJ1-2
CDR3: CASSYVVRIYGYTF
DNA: TGTGCCAGCAGTTACGTTGTCAGGATATATGGCTACACCTTC

size: many
V: TRBV29-1
D: TRBD2
J: TRBJ2-7
CDR3: CSVTMAGGIDYEQYF
DNA: TGCAGCGTCACTATGGCGGGAGGAATTGACTACGAGCAGTACTTC

size: many
V: TRBV20-1
D: TRBD1
J: TRBJ1-2
CDR3: CSATYGTVNYGYTF
DNA: TGCAGTGCCACTTACGGGACAGTTAACTATGGCTACACCTTC

size: many
V: TRBV5-1
D: -
J: TRBJ1-4
CDR3: CASTTPPRGPPSTF
DNA: TGCGCCAGCACAACTCCGCCAAGGGGACCGCCAAGCACATTT

size: many
V: TRBV28
D: -
J: TRBJ1-6
CDR3: CASSGELRGNSPLHF
DNA: TGTGCCAGCAGTGGGGAGTTACGGGGGAATTCACCCCTCCACTTT

size: many
V: TRBV6-2/TRBV6-3
D: -
J: TRBJ1-5
CDR3: CASSYGRPVTTNQPQHF
DNA: TGTGCCAGCAGTTACGGCAGGCCGGTTACAACCAATCAGCCCCAGCATTTT

size: many
V: TRBV13
D: -
J: TRBJ2-5
CDR3: CASSPRRNQETQYF
DNA: TGTGCCAGCAGCCCCCGACGGAACCAAGAGACCCAGTACTTC

size: many
V: TRBV7-9
D: -
J: TRBJ1-6
CDR3: CASGTPYNSPLHF
DNA: TGTGCCAGCGGGACCCCCTATAATTCACCCCTCCACTTT

size: many
V: TRBV29-1
D: -
J: TRBJ2-1
CDR3: CSVEGTGRPSGEQFF
DNA: TGCAGCGTTGAAGGGACGGGACGGCCATCGGGTGAGCAGTTCTTC

size: many
V: TRBV5-5
D: -
J: TRBJ1-5
CDR3: CASSPVGQGNQPQHF
DNA: TGTGCCAGCAGCCCCGTGGGGCAAGGCAATCAGCCCCAGCATTTT

size: few
V: TRBV3-1
D: -
J: TRBJ1-2
CDR3: CASSLGSWGYTF
DNA: TGTGCCAGCAGCCTGGGGAGCTGGGGCTACACCTTC

size: few
V: TRBV5-5
D: -
J: TRBJ2-7
CDR3: CASSLTIWGSYEQYF
DNA: TGTGCCAGCAGCTTGACCATATGGGGGTCCTACGAGCAGTACTTC

size: few
V: TRBV28
D: TRBD1
J: TRBJ2-7
CDR3: CASSDPGQAYSYEQYF
DNA: TGTGCCAGCAGTGACCCGGGACAGGCTTACTCCTACGAGCAGTACTTC

size: many
V: TRBV20-1
D: -
J: TRBJ1-2
CDR3: CSVDRELNYGYTF
DNA: TGCAGTGTGGACAGAGAGCTTAACTATGGCTACACCTTC

size: -
V: TRBV5-1
D: -
J: TRBJ2-5
CDR3: CASSLNTGIETQYF
DNA: TGCGCCAGCAGCTTGAACACAGGTATCGAGACCCAGTACTTC

size: many
V: TRBV6-1
D: -
J: TRBJ2-1
CDR3: CASSPQGRGLSYNEQFF
DNA: TGTGCCAGCAGTCCCCAGGGGAGGGGGCTCTCCTACAATGAGCAGTTCTTC

size: many
V: TRBV20-1
D: -
J: TRBJ1-5
CDR3: CSASGYTNQPQHF
DNA: TGCAGTGCTTCGGGATACACCAATCAGCCCCAGCATTTT

size: few
V: TRBV2
D: -
J: TRBJ2-3
CDR3: CASSEDRLRTDTQYF
DNA: TGTGCCAGCAGTGAAGACCGACTCCGCACAGATACGCAGTATTTT

size: many
V: TRBV7-2
D: -
J: TRBJ2-3
CDR3: CASSLGGFPGDTQYF
DNA: TGTGCCAGCAGCTTAGGGGGTTTCCCGGGAGATACGCAGTATTTT

size: many
V: TRBV15
D: -
J: TRBJ1-1
CDR3: CATSRERAAGTEAFF
DNA: TGTGCCACCAGCAGAGAAAGGGCTGCGGGCACTGAAGCTTTCTTT